This entry features one T cell receptor (beta chain) sequence. Its antigen is currently not known. One base away there is no much larger clone; base qualities are not given. Each collaborating institution followed its own protocols to collect whole blood in K2EDTA tubes. For TCRbeta analysis, collaborators shipped samples in one of three forms: frozen whole blood, isolated PBMCs, or DNA extracted from either of those sample types. This sample is drawn from a study of blood T cell repertoires in COVID-19 (dated by TCRdb to 2018 to 2021). A note on the overall study: Collaborator samples came from the United States, Italy and Spain and covered acute and convalescent phases of COVID-19. Deeply sampled blood TCRbeta repertoires from subjects exposed to, actively infected with, or recovered from COVID-19 were included in the dataset. The repertoires were released in a freely available public database meant as a resource for research on the immune response to SARS-CoV-2. A de-identified subject ID, COVID-19 status, age in years and sex were almost always included in the sample metadata. Where available, HLA class I and class II types were obtained from metadata supplied by the sample provider rather than from assay-based typing. The samples were drawn from the first 160 participants of the ongoing ImmuneRACE study and from 1,254 subjects provided by 6 global collaborators. The material from the prospective study consisted of cDNA or gDNA derived from T cells, B-cell-depleted T cells, or PBMCs.

Study-wide findings and limitations: How much clinical and demographic metadata was included differed by source and by participant, and the metadata was provided uncurated.

TCRbeta CDR3 regions were amplified from genomic DNA by means of the immunoSEQ Assay, a bias-controlled multiplex PCR. Processing in the source paper ran as follows. The number of nucleated cells in each sample was estimated from the amplification of reference gene primers within the assay. To quantify the absolute abundance of each unique TCRbeta CDR3 rearrangement, sequence reads were collapsed and filtered. Productive Simpson clonality was computed per sample as the square root of Simpson's diversity index over productive rearrangements. This immuneACCESS table, as held by TCRdb, lists in-frame sequences with V and J called but not all clones. Of the missing ones, under half trace to an unresolved V gene in checked studies; the others have no known cause. V, J and clone size reflect that table, while D and trimming were determined from the DNA. The table for this sample lists approximately 220,000 clones; about nine tenths of them were counted only once. Together, the top ten hold 4% to 4.5% of the sample.

The germline V gene (reference sequence) yields GTSNPN for CDR1 and SVGIG for CDR2. Inclusive of the bounding cysteine and phenylalanine, the CDR3 is 16 residues long. Solely the CDR3 DNA is kept, with 48 bases framed from the first base. From V the trimming removes 1 base and from J it removes 3 bases, while the gene matches leave 11 bases of the junction unaccounted for. Here the chain combines TRBV30 and TRBJ1-1; 7 central nucleotides agree with TRBD1. The receptor was derived from a man aged 45-65 years with acute or convalescent COVID-19. The sequencing sample was made of peripheral blood. The nucleotide sequence is TGTGCCTGGAGTGGACAGGGTGGAGAGGGGCACACTGAAGCTTTCTTT. The translation is CAWSGQGGEGHTEAFF.